This record covers a single TCR beta chain. The record originates from a study of T cells in localized non-small cell lung cancer. V was trimmed by 6 bases and J by 0 bases, leaving 11 bases between them. Germline values: CDR1 SNHLY, CDR2 FYNNEI. The CDR3 consists of 14 residues. Profiling relied on immunoSEQ multiplex PCR, and the TCRdb table lists in-frame clones only, not all of them. The sample yields over 20,000 clones, more than 85% seen once. Sample: peripheral blood, taken before any cancer treatment. The TCR comes from a man aged 35 to 69 with stage III squamous cell lung carcinoma. The chain combines TRBV2 with TRBJ1-1; the D gene is possibly TRBD1 (5 bases). The CDR3: CASRAGKMNTEAFF. The CDR3 nucleotides are TGTGCCAGCAGGGCAGGGAAGATGAACACTGAAGCTTTCTTT.